The clone carrying this TCR beta chain was seen a single time. This table comes from immunoSEQ multiplex PCR, and its TCRdb copy is limited to in-frame clones, with some not included. This table has approximately 210,000 clones, around 86% appearing once. These data come from a study of blood T cell repertoires in COVID-19. The sample comprised peripheral blood. The sequence was collected from a human donor in a cohort sampled during active COVID-19.

The CDR3 reads CASSSGTTNEKLFF. In DNA form, the CDR3 reads TGTGCCAGTAGTTCAGGGACAACTAATGAAAAACTGTTTTTT. The chain carries TRBV19 and TRBJ1-4, with D possibly TRBD1 on 5 matching bases. The CDR3 sequence is 14 residues long. The V end was cut by 5 bases, the J end by 0 bases, with 7 bases between. The germline V gene has CDR1 LNHDA and CDR2 SQIVND (reference sequence).